The following is a T cell receptor (beta chain) sequence with its context. The antigen remains unidentified. All donors participated as healthy donors of bone marrow. The length of the CDR3 is 14 residues. The V end was cut by 1 base, the J end by 4 bases, with 10 bases between. Germline V gives CDR1 SGHTS, CDR2 YDEGEE. This entry is derived from a study of cytomegalovirus exposure and HLA in healthy donors. Findings of the study overall: Among the CMV-associated chains, a few were confirmed in vitro as specific for CMV antigens. Sequences of the TCR beta chain were said to predict the HLA-A and HLA-B alleles of most subjects accurately.

In the PCR, 60 Vbeta and 13 Jbeta primers were used. Some clones are missing from TCRdb's copy, which holds only in-frame ones; the method was immunoSEQ multiplex PCR. The data contain roughly 180,000 clones, 80% of them singletons. The chain is built from TRBV5-8 and TRBJ2-3; the D gene is possibly TRBD1 (7 bases). The sequence was obtained from a girl between 5 and 17 years old in good health and CMV-seropositive. Sequenced input: PBMCs. In DNA, the CDR3 is TGTGCCAGCAGCTTGACAGGGGAGGCAGATACGCAGTATTTT. It specifies CASSLTGEADTQYF.